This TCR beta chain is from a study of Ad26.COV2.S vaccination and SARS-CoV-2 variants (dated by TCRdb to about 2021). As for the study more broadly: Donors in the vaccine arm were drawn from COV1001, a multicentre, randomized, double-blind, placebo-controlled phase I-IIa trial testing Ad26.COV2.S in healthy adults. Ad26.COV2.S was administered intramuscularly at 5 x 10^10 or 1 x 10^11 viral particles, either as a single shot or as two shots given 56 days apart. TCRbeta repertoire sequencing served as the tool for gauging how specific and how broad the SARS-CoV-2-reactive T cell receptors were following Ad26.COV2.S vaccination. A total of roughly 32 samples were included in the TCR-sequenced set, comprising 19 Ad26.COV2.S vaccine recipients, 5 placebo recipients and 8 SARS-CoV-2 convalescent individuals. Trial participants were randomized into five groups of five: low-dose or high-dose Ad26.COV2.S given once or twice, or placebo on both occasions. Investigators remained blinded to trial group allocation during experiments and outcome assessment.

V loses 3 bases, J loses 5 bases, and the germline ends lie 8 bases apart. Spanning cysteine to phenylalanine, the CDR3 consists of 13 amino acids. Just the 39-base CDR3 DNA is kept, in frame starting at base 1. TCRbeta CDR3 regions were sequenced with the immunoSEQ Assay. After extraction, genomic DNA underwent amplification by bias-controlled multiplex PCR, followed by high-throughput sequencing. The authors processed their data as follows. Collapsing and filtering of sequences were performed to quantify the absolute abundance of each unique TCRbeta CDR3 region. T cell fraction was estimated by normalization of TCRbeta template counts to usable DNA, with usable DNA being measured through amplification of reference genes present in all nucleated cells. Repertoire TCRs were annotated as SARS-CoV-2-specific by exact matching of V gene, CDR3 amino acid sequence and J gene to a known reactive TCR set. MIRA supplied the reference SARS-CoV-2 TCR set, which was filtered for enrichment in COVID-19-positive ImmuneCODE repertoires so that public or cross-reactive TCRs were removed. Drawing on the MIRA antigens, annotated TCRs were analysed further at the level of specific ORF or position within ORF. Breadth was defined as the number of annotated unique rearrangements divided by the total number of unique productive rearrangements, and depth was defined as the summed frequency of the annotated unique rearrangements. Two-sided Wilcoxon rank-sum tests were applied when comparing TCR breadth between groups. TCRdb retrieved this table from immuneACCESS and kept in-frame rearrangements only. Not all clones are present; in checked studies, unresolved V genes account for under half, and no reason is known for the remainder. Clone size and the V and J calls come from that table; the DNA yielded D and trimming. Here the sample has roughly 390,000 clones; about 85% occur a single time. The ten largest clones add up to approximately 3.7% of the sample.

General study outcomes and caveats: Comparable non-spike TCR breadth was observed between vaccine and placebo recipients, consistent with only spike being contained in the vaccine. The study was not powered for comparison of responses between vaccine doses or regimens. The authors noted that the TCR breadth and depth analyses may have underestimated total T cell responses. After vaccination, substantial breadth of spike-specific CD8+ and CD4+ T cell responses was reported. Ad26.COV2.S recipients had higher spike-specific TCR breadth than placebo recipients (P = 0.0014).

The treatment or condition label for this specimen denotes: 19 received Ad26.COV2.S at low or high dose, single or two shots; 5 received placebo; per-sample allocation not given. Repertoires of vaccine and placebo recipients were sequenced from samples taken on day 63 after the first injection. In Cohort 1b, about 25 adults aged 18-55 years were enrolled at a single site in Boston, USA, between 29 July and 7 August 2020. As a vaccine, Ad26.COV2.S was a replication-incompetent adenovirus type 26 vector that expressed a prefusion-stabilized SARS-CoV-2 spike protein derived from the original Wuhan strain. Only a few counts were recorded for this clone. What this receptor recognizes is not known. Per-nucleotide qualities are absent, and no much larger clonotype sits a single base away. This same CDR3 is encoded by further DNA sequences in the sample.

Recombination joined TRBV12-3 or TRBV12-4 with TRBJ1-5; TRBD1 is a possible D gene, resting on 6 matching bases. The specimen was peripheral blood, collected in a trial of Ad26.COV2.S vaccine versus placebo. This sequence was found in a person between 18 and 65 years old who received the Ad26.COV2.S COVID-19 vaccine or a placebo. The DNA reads TGTGCCAGCAGTTTGACAGGAGATCAGCCCCAGCATTTT. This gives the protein CASSLTGDQPQHF.